Below are 17 T cell receptor beta chains sequenced from a single sample in a study of PD-1 blockade in classical Hodgkin lymphoma. The protocol was immunoSEQ multiplex PCR, while the TCRdb copy is restricted to in-frame clones and leaves out a portion. The profile covers tens of thousands of clones, with about 93% appearing a single time and less than 0.3% taken by the ten largest. Every single patient, without exception, relapsed after autologous stem cell transplantation, and brentuximab vedotin exposure varied. Magnetic negative selection served to purify CD4+ T cells out of PBMCs that had been thawed. Sequencing used CD4+ T cells from blood, obtained at baseline. These receptors were obtained from a human donor with classical Hodgkin lymphoma.

V and J are TRBV10-3 and TRBJ1-2, with D tentatively TRBD1 (6 bases). Germline values: CDR1 ENHRY, CDR2 SYGVKD. The CDR3 extends over 18 amino acids. V was pared by 6 bases and J by 0 bases, with 23 bases between. Written as DNA, the CDR3 is TGTGCCATCAGCCGACAGGCACCGATCCAGTTCACTAACTATGGCTACACCTTC. Translating gives CAISRQAPIQFTNYGYTF.

The genes are TRBV11-2 and TRBJ2-5, with D possibly TRBD1 on 7 matching bases. Germline assignment: CDR1 SGHAT and CDR2 FQNNGV. V lost 2 bases, J lost 5 bases, and 15 bases lay in between. The CDR3 has 15 residues. The CDR3 region has the DNA TGTGCCAGCAGCTTAAACCCACAGGGGAGGGAGACCCAGTACTTC. This translates into CASSLNPQGRETQYF.

The rearrangement links TRBV11-1 to TRBJ2-7, with 12 bases matching TRBD2. The CDR3 contains 16 residues. Looked up from germline, CDR1 is SGHAT and CDR2 is FQDESV (reference sequence). V lost 5 bases, J lost 4 bases, and 9 bases stayed unmatched. In nucleotides, the CDR3 is TGTGCCAGCAGCCTAGTCTCACTAGCGGGAGGATACGAGCAGTACTTC. It translates to CASSLVSLAGGYEQYF.

This chain connects TRBV5-1 to TRBJ2-2, with D maybe TRBD1 (7 bases). The germline gives CDR1 SGHRS, CDR2 YFSETQ. Trimming cost V 7 bases and J 0 bases, with 13 bases left between them. This CDR3 comprises 15 residues. The CDR3 bases are TGCGCCAGCTTTACAGGGGACTCGAACACCGGGGAGCTGTTTTTT. Its translation: CASFTGDSNTGELFF.

The chain uses TRBV30 and TRBJ1-6; D perhaps matches TRBD1 (6 bases). Per the germline V gene, CDR1 is GTSNPN and CDR2 is SVGIG (reference sequence). This CDR3 spans 13 amino acids. Trimming pared 6 bases from V and 1 base from J, leaving 7 bases between. Written as DNA, the CDR3 is TGTGCCTGCAGGGGATCCTATAATTCACCCCTCCACTTT. This translates into CACRGSYNSPLHF.

J is TRBJ2-1 and V is TRBV10-1, with 8 bases matching TRBD2. V trimming: 0 bases; J trimming: 7 bases; junction bases outside the gene matches: 20. The CDR3 contains 20 residues. Germline assignment: CDR1 WNHNN and CDR2 SYGVQD (reference sequence). The CDR3 coding sequence is TGCGCCAGCAGTGAGTCGCTCGGCCAACCGAGAGCGGGAGATAGGAATGAGCAGTTCTTC. Its protein is CASSESLGQPRAGDRNEQFF.

The chain is built from TRBV2 and TRBJ1-1; a weak D match, TRBD1 (6 bases). Trimming cost V 8 bases and J 6 bases, with 16 bases left between them. CDR1 is SNHLY and CDR2 is FYNNEI in the germline V gene. This CDR3 region has 13 residues. The CDR3 sequence: CASLGGARAEAFF. The DNA of the CDR3 is TGTGCCAGCCTGGGGGGGGCCCGGGCTGAAGCTTTCTTT.

The chain recombines TRBV5-5 with TRBJ1-1; weak D call: TRBD1 (6 bases). With 4 bases removed from V and 14 bases from J, the gap between germline ends came to 21 bases. The CDR3 contains 13 residues. Germline V CDR1 and CDR2: SGHKS, YYEKEE (reference sequence). The CDR3 nucleotides are TGTGCCAGCAGCCCCGCCGGCGATGGACAGCTCTTCTTT. It encodes CASSPAGDGQLFF. Filled out from reference TRBV5-5 and TRBJ1-1, the complete variable domain reads DAGVTQSPTHLIKTRGQQVTLRCSPISGHKSVSWYQQVLGQGPQFIFQYYEKEERGRGNFPDRFSARQFPNYSSELNVNALLLGDSALYLCASSPAGDGQLFFGQGTRLTVV.

The chain is built from TRBV25-1 and TRBJ2-3; D is uncertain. V was cut by 7 bases and J by 5 bases, with 7 bases left in between. Germline CDR1 is MGHDK and CDR2 is SYGVNS. This CDR3 has 11 amino acids. As DNA, the CDR3 is TGTGCCAGCACCTACGGAGATACGCAGTATTTT. Protein product: CASTYGDTQYF. Complete variable domain (other parts from reference TRBV25-1 and TRBJ2-3): EADIYQTPRYLVIGTGKKITLECSQTMGHDKMYWYQQDPGMELHLIHYSYGVNSTEKGDLSSESTVSRIRTEHFPLTLESARPSHTSQYLCASTYGDTQYFGPGTRLTVL.

The chain links TRBV19 to TRBJ1-1, with 11 bases fitting TRBD1. CDR3 length equals 14 residues. Germline loops: CDR1 LNHDA, CDR2 SQIVND (reference sequence). The junction had 12 bases not matched to a gene; V was cut back by 9 bases and J by 9 bases. The CDR3 nucleotides read TGTGCCAGCCTTACCGGGGGGACAGGGGGAAAAGCTTTCTTT. This encodes CASLTGGTGGKAFF.

The CDR3 nucleotides are TGTGCCAGCAGCTTAGGACAGGGACGCATCTCTGGGGCCAACGTCCTGACTTTC. It specifies CASSLGQGRISGANVLTF. The chain carries TRBV13 and TRBJ2-6; possibly TRBD1 for D (6 bases). CDR1 and CDR2 (germline): PRHDT, FYEKMQ (reference sequence). V was trimmed by 0 bases and J by 0 bases, leaving 12 bases between them. The CDR3 has 18 amino acids.

The gene calls are TRBV28 and TRBJ2-1; TRBD1 might be the D (6 bases). The CDR3 has 14 residues. V lost 8 bases to trimming and J lost 9 bases, with 20 bases between them. Germline CDR1 and CDR2: MDHEN and SYDVKM. CDR3 nucleotides: TGTGCCAGCCTACCCTCTACAGGGTTAAGTGAGCAGTTCTTC. Encoded protein: CASLPSTGLSEQFF.

This clone was detected once. The chain recombines TRBV30 with TRBJ2-1, with 12 positions matching TRBD1. V dropped 8 bases and J dropped 7; count of bases not matched to a gene: 15. The CDR3 has 16 residues. Germline CDR1 reads GTSNPN; CDR2 reads SVGIG (reference sequence). The CDR3 sequence: CATTPGQGARNNEQFF. DNA for the CDR3: TGTGCCACAACCCCGGGACAGGGGGCGCGAAATAATGAGCAGTTCTTC.

This chain links TRBV27 with TRBJ1-1; maybe TRBD1 (6 bases). This CDR3 has 13 residues. Germline V gives CDR1 MNHEY, CDR2 SMNVEV (reference sequence). V was pared by 7 bases and J by 1 base, with 10 bases between. The CDR3 loop is CASTKQGNTEAFF. The CDR3 region has the DNA TGTGCCAGCACGAAACAGGGGAACACTGAAGCTTTCTTT.

This clone was counted a single time. The rearrangement uses TRBV13 and TRBJ2-3, with TRBD2 identical over 7 bases. Losses at the gene ends were 5 bases for V and 4 bases for J; bases not matched to a gene: 9. Germline values: CDR1 PRHDT, CDR2 FYEKMQ (reference sequence). The CDR3 is 15 residues long. The CDR3, as DNA: TGTGCCAGCAGCCCGACGACTAGCTCCCCAGATACGCAGTATTTT. Protein sequence: CASSPTTSSPDTQYF.

This sequence joins TRBV27 and TRBJ1-5, with 7 bases lining up with TRBD1. CDR1 MNHEY and CDR2 SMNVEV come from the germline V gene (reference sequence). Trimming at V came to 6 bases and at J to 6 bases, leaving 14 bases not matched to a gene. The CDR3 has 16 amino acids. For the CDR3, the DNA is TGTGCCAGCAGGAGGACAAGCAGGGGGTTAGGTCAGCCCCAGCATTTT. This encodes CASRRTSRGLGQPQHF.

The rearrangement links TRBV28 to TRBJ1-2, with a possible D match to TRBD1 (6 bases). This CDR3 is 12 amino acids long. Trimming took off 4 bases at V and 8 bases at J, with 11 bases between the two ends. CDR1 is MDHEN and CDR2 is SYDVKM in the germline V gene. The CDR3 DNA reads as TGTGCCAGCAGTTACAGGGCTGAAGGCTACACCTTC. Translated: CASSYRAEGYTF.